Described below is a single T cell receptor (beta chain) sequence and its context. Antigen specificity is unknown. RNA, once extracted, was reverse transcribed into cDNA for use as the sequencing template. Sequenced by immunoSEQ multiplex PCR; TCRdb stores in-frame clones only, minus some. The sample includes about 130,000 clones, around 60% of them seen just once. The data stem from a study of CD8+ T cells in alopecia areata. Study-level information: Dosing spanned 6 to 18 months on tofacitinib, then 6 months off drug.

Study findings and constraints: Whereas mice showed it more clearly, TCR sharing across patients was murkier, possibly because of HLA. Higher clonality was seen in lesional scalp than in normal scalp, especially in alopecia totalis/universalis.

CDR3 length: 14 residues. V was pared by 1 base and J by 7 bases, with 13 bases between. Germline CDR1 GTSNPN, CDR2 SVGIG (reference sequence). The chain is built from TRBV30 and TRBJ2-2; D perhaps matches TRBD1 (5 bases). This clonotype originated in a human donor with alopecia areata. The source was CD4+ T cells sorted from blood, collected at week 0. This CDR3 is CAWSEAQGFGELFF. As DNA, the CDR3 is TGTGCCTGGAGTGAAGCCCAGGGTTTCGGGGAGCTGTTTTTT.